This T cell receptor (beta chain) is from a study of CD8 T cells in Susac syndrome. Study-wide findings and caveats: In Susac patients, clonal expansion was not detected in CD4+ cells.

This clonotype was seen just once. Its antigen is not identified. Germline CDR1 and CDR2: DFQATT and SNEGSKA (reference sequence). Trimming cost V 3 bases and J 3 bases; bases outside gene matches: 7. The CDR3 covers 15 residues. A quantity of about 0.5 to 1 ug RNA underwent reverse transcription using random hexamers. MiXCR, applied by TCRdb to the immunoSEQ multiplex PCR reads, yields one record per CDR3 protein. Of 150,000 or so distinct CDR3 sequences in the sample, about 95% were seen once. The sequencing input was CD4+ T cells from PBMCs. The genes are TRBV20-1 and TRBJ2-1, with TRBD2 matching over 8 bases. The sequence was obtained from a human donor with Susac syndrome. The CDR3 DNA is TGCAGTGCTAGTCCCAGCGGGAGAGACTACAATGAGCAGTTCTTC. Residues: CSASPSGRDYNEQFF.